This is a list of T cell receptor beta chains from one sample in a study of T-cell reconstitution after alpha-beta-depleted transplantation in children. In TCRdb, the PCR reads were re-called with MiXCR into one record per CDR3 protein. The sample carries around 480,000 distinct CDR3 sequences, approximately 32% recorded once. Source: PBMCs from the stem cell graft donor, taken from the stem cell graft. The receptors stem from a human donor who donated a stem cell graft to a child with aplastic anemia. Each CDR3 is given without its conserved first and last residue. Where a row states a size, it is once, few, many or the class of an expanded clone; other rows omit it.

size | J | V | CDR3
. | TRBJ1-6 | TRBV28 | ASSDPQGFGSPLH
. | TRBJ2-2 | TRBV28 | ASKREGMGTGELF
. | TRBJ1-5 | TRBV20-1 | SATKGQAASGNQPQH
. | TRBJ2-5 | TRBV28 | ASSFVLAGDIWETQY
few | TRBJ2-7 | TRBV25-1 | ASSEAGTGGRYEQY
. | TRBJ2-7 | TRBV28 | ASSRGLAGLDYEQY
once | TRBJ2-3 | TRBV5-1 | ASSPMTSGISGTQY
few | TRBJ1-2 | TRBV9 | ASSVGGQRDYGYT
. | TRBJ2-7 | TRBV5-1 | ASSLGGQGSFWEQY
few | TRBJ1-1 | TRBV19 | ASTPGTHNTEAF
. | TRBJ2-1 | TRBV11-2 | ASSLVLAGNNEQF
few | TRBJ1-2 | TRBV12-3/TRBV12-4 | ASSFSTGFNGYT
. | TRBJ1-3 | TRBV20-1 | SVADRFSGNTIY
few | TRBJ2-1 | TRBV9 | ASSILAGVEFDRSYNEQF
. | TRBJ2-5 | TRBV15 | ATSVGGSQETQY
. | TRBJ2-5 | TRBV4-3 | ASSQDFRLAGETQY
. | TRBJ1-4 | TRBV18 | ASSPRPGPEKLF
few | TRBJ1-1 | TRBV27 | ASSLRTRDEAF
. | TRBJ2-4 | TRBV12-3/TRBV12-4 | TSSLARQGLAKNIQY
few | TRBJ2-1 | TRBV7-3 | ASAQSGGPGEQF
. | TRBJ2-7 | TRBV28 | ASSPGSSYEQY
. | TRBJ1-1 | TRBV5-1 | ASSFPGVRGTEAF
. | TRBJ2-7 | TRBV10-3 | AVSSGTSYEQY
. | TRBJ1-2 | TRBV6-1 | ASSRTGTNNYGYT
few | TRBJ2-3 | TRBV20-1 | SASRVAGEADTQY
few | TRBJ2-7 | TRBV20-1 | SATELSYEQY
many | TRBJ2-5 | TRBV12-3/TRBV12-4 | ASSRQTGVETQY
. | TRBJ1-2 | TRBV7-8 | ASSLDILSYGYT
few | TRBJ1-3 | TRBV29-1 | SVAFSGNTIY
few | TRBJ2-5 | TRBV28 | ASSGVRGTTETQY
. | TRBJ2-2 | TRBV11-2 | ASSLEIGAGELF
few | TRBJ2-5 | TRBV10-2 | ASTALGQETQY
few | TRBJ2-3 | TRBV5-1 | ASSTLAGGKADTQY
few | TRBJ2-1 | TRBV10-2 | ASSERDPGGLYNEQF